The 21 T cell receptor beta chains given below trace back to one sample, sequenced in a study of T cells after yellow fever vaccination. TCRdb re-derived calls from the 5' RACE reads in MiXCR, one entry per CDR3 protein. The sample records 500,000 to 550,000 distinct CDR3 sequences, just over 20% being singletons. The specimen was PBMCs, collected more than 20 days after the first yellow fever vaccination. Source of these receptors: a man younger than 35 who received the YFV17D yellow fever vaccine.

V is TRBV10-3 and J is TRBJ1-1; 7 bases agree with TRBD1. The ends lost 3 bases at V and 2 bases at J; junction bases unmatched: 6. This CDR3 is built from 15 residues. The V gene's germline CDR1 is ENHRY and CDR2 SYGVKD. The CDR3 bases are TGTGCCATCAGTGAAAGGGGGCAGGGAAACACTGAAGCTTTCTTT. It specifies CAISERGQGNTEAFF.

This clonotype was seen repeatedly, ten times or more. The chain recombines TRBV5-1 with TRBJ2-5; a possible D gene is TRBD1 (6 bases). V was pared by 2 bases and J by 5 bases, with 13 bases between. This CDR3 has 14 amino acids. The V gene's germline CDR1 is SGHRS and CDR2 YFSETQ. CDR3 nucleotides: TGCGCCAGCAGCTTACTGGGGGCGTTGGAGACCCAGTACTTC. Residues: CASSLLGALETQYF.

In this sample, this clonotype turned up a few times. The chain is built from TRBV6-7 and TRBJ2-7; 7 positions match TRBD2. TRBV6-7 falls under the ORF class, with uncertain function. This CDR3 region has 12 residues. V was pared by 11 bases and J by 5 bases, with 9 bases of the junction left unmatched. The CDR3 spells CARNGGKHEQYV. CDR3 DNA: TGTGCCCGCAACGGGGGGAAACACGAGCAGTACGTC.

This clonotype came up many times. V and J are TRBV5-5 and TRBJ2-1, with D tentatively TRBD2 (7 bases). V lost 2 bases and J lost 4, with 13 bases in between. CDR1 is SGHKS, CDR2 YYEKEE, per germline (reference sequence). CDR3 length: 15 residues. As DNA, the CDR3 is TGTGCCAGCAGCTTTGTGCGGGGGCCATACAATGAGCAGTTCTTC. Translating gives CASSFVRGPYNEQFF.

This clonotype has just a few counts. The chain recombines TRBV4-2 with TRBJ1-1; D unresolved. V lost 5 bases and J 8 bases, leaving 18 bases between the germline ends. This CDR3 has 14 amino acids. Germline V gene data show CDR1 as LGHNA and CDR2 as YNFKEQ. The CDR3 sequence: CASSVRRGRGEAFF. For the CDR3, the DNA is TGTGCCAGCAGCGTACGACGCGGGCGCGGGGAAGCTTTCTTT.

This chain connects TRBV25-1 to TRBJ2-5; D possibly uses TRBD1 or TRBD2 (6 bases each). V lost 2 bases, J lost 4 bases, and 17 bases lay in between. The V gene's germline CDR1 is MGHDK and CDR2 SYGVNS. CDR3 size: 16 residues. The CDR3 coding sequence is TGTGCCAGCAGTGAAATTAAGGGGGACTCCCCAGAGACCCAGTACTTC. Protein product: CASSEIKGDSPETQYF.

V and J are TRBV29-1 and TRBJ2-3; 7 bases align to TRBD2. Germline V gene sequence: CDR1 SQVTM, CDR2 ANQGSEA. The length of the CDR3 is 15 residues. J was trimmed by 6 bases and V by 7 bases; bases with no gene match: 16. CDR3 in DNA: TGCAGCGCCCGGCCCAATACGGGGGGTGAGGATACGCAGTATTTT. This codes for CSARPNTGGEDTQYF.

The chain links TRBV21-1 to TRBJ2-5; the tabulated D call, TRBD1, remains unverified against the DNA. TRBV21-1 is noted as a pseudogene. The CDR3 loop spans 18 amino acids. DNA of the CDR3: TGTGCCAGCAGCAAATCGAAAACTGGACAGGGACTTCAAGAGACCCAGTACTTC. Encoded protein: CASSKSKTGQGLQETQYF.

The chain joins TRBV9 to TRBJ2-5; 10 nucleotides match TRBD2. Germline V gene data show CDR1 as SGDLS and CDR2 as YYNGEE. The CDR3 consists of 16 residues. With 0 bases clipped from V and 4 bases from J, the junction kept 6 bases outside the gene matches. The CDR3 DNA sequence: TGTGCCAGCAGCGTAGGAATGATAGCGGGGGGAGAGACCCAGTACTTC. Its translation: CASSVGMIAGGETQYF.

This clonotype was recorded once. This rearrangement joins TRBV29-1 to TRBJ1-1; 9 bases agree with TRBD1. CDR1 is SQVTM and CDR2 is ANQGSEA in the germline V gene. J lost 4 bases, V lost 7 bases, and 10 bases had no gene match. This CDR3 has 14 amino acids. The CDR3: CSAVGTGGRTEAFF. CDR3 nucleotides: TGCAGCGCTGTTGGAACAGGGGGCCGCACTGAAGCTTTCTTT.

This clonotype occurred a few times. The rearrangement joins TRBV24-1 to TRBJ2-5; D is ambiguous. This CDR3 contains 14 residues. Germline V CDR1 and CDR2: KGHDR, SFDVKD. The ends were cut back, 3 bases at V and 0 bases at J, with 7 bases in the middle. This CDR3 is CATSDTTDQETQYF. The CDR3 nucleotides read TGTGCCACCAGTGATACGACGGACCAAGAGACCCAGTACTTC.

In this sample, this clonotype turned up a few times. The V gene is TRBV5-5, the J gene TRBJ1-2, with D perhaps matching TRBD1 (6 bases). The CDR3 totals 14 residues. The V and J ends lost 2 bases and 4 bases respectively, with 12 bases between them. Germline CDR1 SGHKS, CDR2 YYEKEE (reference sequence). The DNA for the CDR3 is TGTGCCAGCAGCTTCCAGACAGGCCTCTATGGCTACACCTTC. Protein product: CASSFQTGLYGYTF. Based on the CDR3 plus reference TRBV5-5 and TRBJ1-2, the full variable domain is DAGVTQSPTHLIKTRGQQVTLRCSPISGHKSVSWYQQVLGQGPQFIFQYYEKEERGRGNFPDRFSARQFPNYSSELNVNALLLGDSALYLCASSFQTGLYGYTFGSGTRLTVV.

CDR3 loop: CASSSRLVPGELFF. DNA for the CDR3: TGTGCCAGCAGCTCCAGGCTGGTCCCCGGGGAGCTGTTTTTT. The chain is built from TRBV7-2 and TRBJ2-2; unclear D gene. Germline V CDR1 and CDR2: SGHTA, FQGNSA. V dropped 4 bases and J dropped 6 bases, with 12 bases sitting between them. There are 14 residues in the CDR3.

This clonotype was detected only a few times. The rearrangement uses TRBV5-5 and TRBJ2-3; 12 bases agree with TRBD2. Trimming removed 4 bases from V and 3 bases from J; junction bases left unmatched: 6. CDR1 SGHKS and CDR2 YYEKEE come from the germline V gene (reference sequence). The CDR3 is made up of 16 amino acids. CDR3 protein: CASSPLAGGLTDTQYF. The CDR3 nucleotides read TGTGCCAGCAGCCCCCTAGCGGGGGGGCTTACAGATACGCAGTATTTT.

This clonotype was seen more than once but under ten times. The chain carries TRBV19 and TRBJ2-1, with TRBD2 matching 9 bases. The CDR3 totals 19 residues. Germline V CDR1 and CDR2: LNHDA, SQIVND (reference sequence). Trimming took 3 bases from V and 8 from J; bases not matched to a gene: 20. DNA for the CDR3: TGTGCCAGTAGTATGAAGGCTAGCGGGGCCCAAGGGACTATGGATGAGCAGTTCTTC. Its translation is CASSMKASGAQGTMDEQFF.

There are a few counts of this clonotype. V is TRBV28 and J is TRBJ2-5; possible D gene TRBD1, 6 bases. Germline V gene data show CDR1 as MDHEN and CDR2 as SYDVKM. The CDR3 sequence is 14 residues long. Between the trimmed V and J ends, which lost 3 bases and 2 bases, there was a span of 10 bases. The CDR3 DNA follows: TGTGCCAGCAGTTTTGCTGGACAGCAAGAGACCCAGTACTTC. It translates to CASSFAGQQETQYF.

This chain uses TRBV7-9 with TRBJ2-7, with a tentative D call TRBD2 (5 bases). CDR3 length: 15 residues. V was clipped by 5 bases and J by 0 bases, with 14 bases between them. Germline V lookup: CDR1 SEHNR, CDR2 FQNEAQ (reference sequence). The CDR3 sequence: CASSPGLLSSYEQYF. CDR3 DNA: TGTGCCAGCAGCCCTGGACTTCTTAGCTCCTACGAGCAGTACTTC.

This clonotype has only a few counts. The chain carries TRBV29-1 and TRBJ2-5; D is ambiguous. The CDR3 is 13 residues long. Between the trimmed V and J ends, which lost 3 bases and 0 bases, there was a span of 8 bases. Germline loops: CDR1 SQVTM, CDR2 ANQGSEA. The CDR3 here is CSVDGQYQETQYF. The CDR3 DNA is TGCAGCGTTGATGGTCAGTACCAAGAGACCCAGTACTTC.

This CDR3 reads CASSTRGGLGYTF. The CDR3 DNA sequence: TGTGCCAGCAGCACCCGGGGGGGGCTTGGCTACACCTTC. The chain uses TRBV9 and TRBJ1-2; a weak D match, TRBD1 (6 bases). Germline V CDR1 and CDR2: SGDLS, YYNGEE. The CDR3 contains 13 residues. V lost 4 bases and J 7 bases, leaving 14 bases between the germline ends. Combining the CDR3 with reference TRBV9 and TRBJ1-2 gives the whole variable domain DSGVTQTPKHLITATGQRVTLRCSPRSGDLSVYWYQQSLDQGLQFLIQYYNGEERAKGNILERFSAQQFPDLHSELNLSSLELGDSALYFCASSTRGGLGYTFGSGTRLTVV.

The table lists this clonotype with a few counts. The V and J genes are TRBV5-4 and TRBJ2-3, with 7 bases aligning to TRBD2. CDR3 length equals 15 residues. The V gene's germline CDR1 is SGHNT and CDR2 YYREEE (reference sequence). V lost 1 base, J lost 1 base, and 3 bases stayed unmatched. The DNA for the CDR3 is TGTGCCAGCAGCTTGAGGCTAGCGGGCACAGATACGCAGTATTTT. Protein product: CASSLRLAGTDTQYF. The variable domain in full, completed from reference TRBV5-4 and TRBJ2-3, reads ETGVTQSPTHLIKTRGQQVTLRCSSQSGHNTVSWYQQALGQGPQFIFQYYREEENGRGNFPPRFSGLQFPNYSSELNVNALELDDSALYLCASSLRLAGTDTQYFGPGTRLTVL.

This chain uses TRBV5-1 with TRBJ1-1; tentative D call: TRBD1 (6 bases). The germline V and J ends were trimmed by 5 bases and 2 bases, with 16 bases remaining between them. This CDR3 has 15 amino acids. Germline V lookup: CDR1 SGHRS, CDR2 YFSETQ. The CDR3 loop is CASRKPDRFNTEAFF. DNA of the CDR3: TGCGCCAGCAGGAAACCGGACAGATTTAACACTGAAGCTTTCTTT.